The clone carrying this TCR beta chain was recorded at least ten times. The target antigen is unknown. The data were obtained in a study of CD8 T cells in ankylosing spondylitis. Study-wide findings and caveats: For ankylosing spondylitis blood, a TCR beta motif of several highly homologous variants appeared characteristic.

With 0 bases removed from V and 6 bases from J, the gap between germline ends came to 6 bases. This CDR3 is 13 amino acids long. CDR1 is SEHNR and CDR2 is FQNEAQ in the germline V gene (reference sequence). TCRdb re-analysed the 5' RACE reads in MiXCR, keeping a single row per CDR3 protein. The repertoire holds more than 150,000 distinct CDR3 sequences, with about 20% as singletons. The chain carries TRBV7-9 and TRBJ2-1; no reliable D call. Sequenced: blood, either unsorted or a sorted T cell fraction (not recorded which). The source is a male donor under 35 with ankylosing spondylitis or in good health (not recorded which). The CDR3 DNA reads as TGTGCCAGCAGCTTAGCCAGAATCAATGAGCAGTTCTTC. It translates to CASSLARINEQFF.